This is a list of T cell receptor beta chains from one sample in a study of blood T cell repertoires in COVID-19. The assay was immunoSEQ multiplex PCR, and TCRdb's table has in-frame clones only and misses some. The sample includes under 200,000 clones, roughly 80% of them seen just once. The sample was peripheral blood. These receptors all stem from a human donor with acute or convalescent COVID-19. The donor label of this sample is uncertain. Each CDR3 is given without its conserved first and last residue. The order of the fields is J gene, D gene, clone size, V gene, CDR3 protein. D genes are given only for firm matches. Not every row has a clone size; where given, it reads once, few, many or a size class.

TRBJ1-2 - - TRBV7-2 ASSLDLGPGYGYT
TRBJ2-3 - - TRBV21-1 ASSKLVESTDTQY
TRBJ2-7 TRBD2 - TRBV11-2 ASSLGLASYEQY
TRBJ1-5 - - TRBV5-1 ASSWGAGEGQPQH
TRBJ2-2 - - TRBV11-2 ASSLERQTGELF
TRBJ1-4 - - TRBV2 ASTITSHPTNEKLF
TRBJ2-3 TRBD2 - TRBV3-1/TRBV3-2 ASSRGTSGFTDTQY
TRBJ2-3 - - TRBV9 ASSVGSRVTYSTDTQY
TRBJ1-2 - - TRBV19 ASRSSGAYGYT
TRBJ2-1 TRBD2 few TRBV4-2 ASSQGKGLLAAYNEQF
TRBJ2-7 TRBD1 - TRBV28 ASQPGGGYEQY
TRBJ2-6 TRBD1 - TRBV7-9 ASSLTGGGISGANVLT
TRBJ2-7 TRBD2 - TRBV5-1 ASSYPSGGSGEQY
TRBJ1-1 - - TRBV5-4 ASSSPSGGEAF
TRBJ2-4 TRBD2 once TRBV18 ASSPRGASGTSNIQY
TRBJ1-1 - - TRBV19 ASSAGPSTEAF
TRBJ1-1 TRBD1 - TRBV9 ASSAGQGAHLNTEAF
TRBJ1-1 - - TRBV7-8 ASSTPQGTEAF
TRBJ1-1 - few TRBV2 ASSERHGALTEAF
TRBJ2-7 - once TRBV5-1 ASSFTGITYEQY
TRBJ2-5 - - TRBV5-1 ASSLLGDRETQY
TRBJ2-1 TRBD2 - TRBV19 ASSRRGTSGMGSYNEQF
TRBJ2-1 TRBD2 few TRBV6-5 ASSLREAYNEQF
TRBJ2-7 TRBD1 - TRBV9 ASRKSGQGAEEQY
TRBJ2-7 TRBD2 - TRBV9 ASRDLAERSYEQY
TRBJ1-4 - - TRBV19 ASTWTPNEKLF
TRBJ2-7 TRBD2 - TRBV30 AWRLAGLYEQY
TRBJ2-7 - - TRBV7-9 ASSLAGSYEQY
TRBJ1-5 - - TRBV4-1 ASSLERGLYGSNQPQH
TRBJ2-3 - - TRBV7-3 ASSPQRLRRGSDTQY
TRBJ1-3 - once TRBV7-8 ASSLPLDSMHSGNTIY
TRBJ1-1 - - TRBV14 ASGRASGNTEAF
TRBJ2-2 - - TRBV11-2 ASSLLRSGELF
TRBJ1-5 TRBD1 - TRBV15 ATSRERTGFNQPQH
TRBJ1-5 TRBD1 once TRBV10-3 AISAGTGLSNQPQH
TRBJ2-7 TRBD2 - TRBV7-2 ASSSRTSGGGEQY
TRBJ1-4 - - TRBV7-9 ASSLKLEKLF
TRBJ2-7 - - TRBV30 AWGWVGATAGEQY
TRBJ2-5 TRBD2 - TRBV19 ASSMAPGGLETQY
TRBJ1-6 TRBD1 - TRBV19 ASSPGTAYNSPLH
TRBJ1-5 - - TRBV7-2 ASSLEGNNQPQH
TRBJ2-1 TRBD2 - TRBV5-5 ASSLRGSSYNEQF
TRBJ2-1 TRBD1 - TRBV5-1 ASSFPGGATSEQF
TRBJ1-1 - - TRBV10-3 AIQTKEGGTEAF
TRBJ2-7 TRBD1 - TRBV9 ASSVGEGAPGEQY
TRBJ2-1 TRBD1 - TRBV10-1 ASRGTTGPYNEQF
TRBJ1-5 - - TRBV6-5 ASRDSYSNQPQH
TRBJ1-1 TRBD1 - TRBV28 ASSRTGERAF
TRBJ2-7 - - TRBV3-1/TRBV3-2 ASSQEGRGEQY
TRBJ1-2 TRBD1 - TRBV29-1 SGHRGDGYT
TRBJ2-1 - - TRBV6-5 ASSSTLLSYNEQF
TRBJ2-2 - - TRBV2 ASSGSRGGGNTGELF
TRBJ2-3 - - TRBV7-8 ASSFPGTDTQY
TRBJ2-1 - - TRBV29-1 SVALLGVYNEQF
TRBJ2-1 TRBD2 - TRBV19 ARGLAGVDYNEQF